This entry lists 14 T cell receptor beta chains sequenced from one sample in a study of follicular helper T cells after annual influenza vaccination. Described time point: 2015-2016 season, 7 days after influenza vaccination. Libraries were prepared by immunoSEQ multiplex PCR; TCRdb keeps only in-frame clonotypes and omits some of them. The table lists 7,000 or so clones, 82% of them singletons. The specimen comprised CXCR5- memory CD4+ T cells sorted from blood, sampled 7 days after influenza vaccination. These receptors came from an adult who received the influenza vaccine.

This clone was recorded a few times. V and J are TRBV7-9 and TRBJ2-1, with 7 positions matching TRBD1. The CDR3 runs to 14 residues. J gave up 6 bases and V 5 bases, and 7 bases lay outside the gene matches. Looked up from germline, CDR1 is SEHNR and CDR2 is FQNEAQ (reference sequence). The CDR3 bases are TGTGCCAGCAGCCACCCTGGACAGGTCAATGAGCAGTTCTTC. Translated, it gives CASSHPGQVNEQFF.

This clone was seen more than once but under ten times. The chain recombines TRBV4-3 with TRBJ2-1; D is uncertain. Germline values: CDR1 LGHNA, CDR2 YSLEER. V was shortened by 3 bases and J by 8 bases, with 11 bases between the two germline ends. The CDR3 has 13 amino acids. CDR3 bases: TGCGCCAGCAGCCATTCGGACGGTTATGAGCAGTTCTTC. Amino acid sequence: CASSHSDGYEQFF.

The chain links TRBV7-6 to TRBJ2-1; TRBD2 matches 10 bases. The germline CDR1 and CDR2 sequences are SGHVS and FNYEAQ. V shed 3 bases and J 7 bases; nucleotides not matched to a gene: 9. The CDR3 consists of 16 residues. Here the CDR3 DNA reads TGTGCCAGCAGCTTCATCCTTAGCGGGGGGTTTAATGAGCAGTTCTTC. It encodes CASSFILSGGFNEQFF.

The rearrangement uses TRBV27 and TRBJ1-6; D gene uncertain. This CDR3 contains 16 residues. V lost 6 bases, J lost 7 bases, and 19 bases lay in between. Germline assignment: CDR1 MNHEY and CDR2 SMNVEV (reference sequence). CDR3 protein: CASSPNQGSGNSPLHF. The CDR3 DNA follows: TGTGCCAGCAGCCCCAACCAAGGTTCCGGGAATTCACCCCTCCACTTT.

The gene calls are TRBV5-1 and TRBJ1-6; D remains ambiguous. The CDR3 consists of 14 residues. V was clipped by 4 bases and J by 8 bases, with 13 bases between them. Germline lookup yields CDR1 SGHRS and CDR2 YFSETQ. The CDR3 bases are TGCGCCAGCAGCCCCCTTTCAGTCGATTCACCCCTCCACTTT. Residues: CASSPLSVDSPLHF. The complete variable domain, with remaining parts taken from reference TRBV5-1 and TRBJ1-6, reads KAGVTQTPRYLIKTRGQQVTLSCSPISGHRSVSWYQQTPGQGLQFLFEYFSETQRNKGNFPGRFSGRQFSNSRSEMNVSTLELGDSALYLCASSPLSVDSPLHFGNGTRLTVT.

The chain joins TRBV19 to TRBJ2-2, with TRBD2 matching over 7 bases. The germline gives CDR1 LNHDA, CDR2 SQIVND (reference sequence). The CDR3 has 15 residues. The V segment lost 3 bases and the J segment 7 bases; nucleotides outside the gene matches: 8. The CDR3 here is CASSIRRETVGELFF. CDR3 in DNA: TGTGCCAGTAGTATCAGGCGGGAGACCGTCGGGGAGCTGTTTTTT.

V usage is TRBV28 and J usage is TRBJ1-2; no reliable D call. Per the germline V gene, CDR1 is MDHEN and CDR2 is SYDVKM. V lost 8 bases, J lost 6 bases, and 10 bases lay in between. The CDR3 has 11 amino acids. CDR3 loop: CASETGNGYTF. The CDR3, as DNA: TGTGCCAGCGAGACTGGAAATGGCTACACCTTC.

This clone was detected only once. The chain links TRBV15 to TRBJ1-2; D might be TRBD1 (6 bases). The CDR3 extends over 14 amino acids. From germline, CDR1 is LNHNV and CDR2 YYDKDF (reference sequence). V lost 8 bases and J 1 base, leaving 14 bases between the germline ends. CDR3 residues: CATGGGRSNYGYTF. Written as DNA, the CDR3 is TGTGCCACCGGGGGGGGGCGAAGTAACTATGGCTACACCTTC.

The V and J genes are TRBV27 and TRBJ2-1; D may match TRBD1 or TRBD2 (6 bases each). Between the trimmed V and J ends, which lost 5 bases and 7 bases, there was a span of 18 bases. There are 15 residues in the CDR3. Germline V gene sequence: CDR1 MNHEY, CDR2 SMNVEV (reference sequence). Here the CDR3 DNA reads TGTGCCAGCAGTAGGGGGGCGGGCCGTTCTAATGAGCAGTTCTTC. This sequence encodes CASSRGAGRSNEQFF.

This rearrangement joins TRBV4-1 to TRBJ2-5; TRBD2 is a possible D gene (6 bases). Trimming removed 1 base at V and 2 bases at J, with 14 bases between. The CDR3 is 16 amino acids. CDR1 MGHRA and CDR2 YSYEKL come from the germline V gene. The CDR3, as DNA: TGCGCCAGCAGCCAAGCAATGGGAGGAGGGCAAGAGACCCAGTACTTC. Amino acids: CASSQAMGGGQETQYF.

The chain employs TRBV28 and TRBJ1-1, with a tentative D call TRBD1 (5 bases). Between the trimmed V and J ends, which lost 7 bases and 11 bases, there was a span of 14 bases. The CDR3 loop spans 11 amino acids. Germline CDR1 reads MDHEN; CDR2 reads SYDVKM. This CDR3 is CASTLRGTAFF. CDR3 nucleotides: TGTGCCAGCACCCTGCGGGGGACGGCTTTCTTT.

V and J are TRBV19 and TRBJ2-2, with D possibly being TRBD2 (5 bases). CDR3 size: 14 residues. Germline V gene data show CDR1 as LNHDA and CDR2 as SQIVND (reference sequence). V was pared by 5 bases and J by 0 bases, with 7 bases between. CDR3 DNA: TGTGCCAGTAGTGGACTGTCGAACACCGGGGAGCTGTTTTTT. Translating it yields CASSGLSNTGELFF.

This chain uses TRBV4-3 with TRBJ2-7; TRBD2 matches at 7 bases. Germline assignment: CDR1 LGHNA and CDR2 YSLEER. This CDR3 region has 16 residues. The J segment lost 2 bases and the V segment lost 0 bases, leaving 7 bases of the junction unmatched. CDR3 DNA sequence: TGCGCCAGCAGCCAAGAGGCACTAGCGAGCACCTACGAGCAGTACTTC. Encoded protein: CASSQEALASTYEQYF.

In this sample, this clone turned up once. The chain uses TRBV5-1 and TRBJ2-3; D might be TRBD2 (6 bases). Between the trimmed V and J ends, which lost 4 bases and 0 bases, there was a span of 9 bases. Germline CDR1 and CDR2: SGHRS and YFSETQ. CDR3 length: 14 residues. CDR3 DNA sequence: TGCGCCAGCAGCACCGGGACTAGCACAGATACGCAGTATTTT. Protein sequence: CASSTGTSTDTQYF.